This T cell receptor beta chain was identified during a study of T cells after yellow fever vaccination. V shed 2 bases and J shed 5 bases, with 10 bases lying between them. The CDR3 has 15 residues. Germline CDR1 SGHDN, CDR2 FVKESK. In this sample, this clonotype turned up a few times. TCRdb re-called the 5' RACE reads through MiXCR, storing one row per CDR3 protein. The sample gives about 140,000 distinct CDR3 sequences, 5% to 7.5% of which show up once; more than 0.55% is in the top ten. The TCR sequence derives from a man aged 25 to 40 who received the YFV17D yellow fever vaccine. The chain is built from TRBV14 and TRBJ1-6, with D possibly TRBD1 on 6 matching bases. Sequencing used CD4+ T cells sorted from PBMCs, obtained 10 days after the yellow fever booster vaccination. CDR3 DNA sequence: TGTGCCAGCAGCCAACAGGGGTTACATAATTCACCCCTCCACTTT. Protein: CASSQQGLHNSPLHF.